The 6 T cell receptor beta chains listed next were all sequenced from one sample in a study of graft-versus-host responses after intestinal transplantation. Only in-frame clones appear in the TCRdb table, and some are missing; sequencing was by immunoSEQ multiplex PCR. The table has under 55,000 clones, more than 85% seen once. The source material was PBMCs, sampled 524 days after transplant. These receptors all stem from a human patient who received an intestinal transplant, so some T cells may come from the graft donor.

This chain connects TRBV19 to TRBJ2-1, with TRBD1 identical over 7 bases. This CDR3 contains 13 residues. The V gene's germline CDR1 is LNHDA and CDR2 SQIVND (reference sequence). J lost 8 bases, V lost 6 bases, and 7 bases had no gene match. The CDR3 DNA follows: TGTGCCAGTAGGCTGACAGGGATAGATGAGCAGTTCTTC. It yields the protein CASRLTGIDEQFF. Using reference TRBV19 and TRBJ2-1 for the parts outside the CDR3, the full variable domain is DGGITQSPKYLFRKEGQNVTLSCEQNLNHDAMYWYRQDPGQGLRLIYYSQIVNDFQKGDIAEGYSVSREKKESFPLTVTSAQKNPTAFYLCASRLTGIDEQFFGPGTRLTVL.

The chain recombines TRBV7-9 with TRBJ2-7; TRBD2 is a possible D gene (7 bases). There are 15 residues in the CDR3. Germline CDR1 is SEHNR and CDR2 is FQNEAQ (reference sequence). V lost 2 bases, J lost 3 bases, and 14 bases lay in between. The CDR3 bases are TGTGCCAGCAGCTTAATCGGGGAGGGGGACTACGAGCAGTACTTC. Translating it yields CASSLIGEGDYEQYF.

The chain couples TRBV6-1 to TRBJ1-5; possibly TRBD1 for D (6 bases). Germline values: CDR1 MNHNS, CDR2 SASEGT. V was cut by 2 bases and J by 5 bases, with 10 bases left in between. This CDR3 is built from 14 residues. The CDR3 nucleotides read TGTGCCAGCAGTGAAACAGGGTTGCATCAGCCCCAGCATTTT. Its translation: CASSETGLHQPQHF.

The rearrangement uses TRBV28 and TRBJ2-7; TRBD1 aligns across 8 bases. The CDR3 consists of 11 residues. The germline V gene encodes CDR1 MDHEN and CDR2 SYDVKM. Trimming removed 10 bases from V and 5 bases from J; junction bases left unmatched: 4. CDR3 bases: TGTGCCACCAAGACAGGGGACGAGCAGTACTTC. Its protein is CATKTGDEQYF.

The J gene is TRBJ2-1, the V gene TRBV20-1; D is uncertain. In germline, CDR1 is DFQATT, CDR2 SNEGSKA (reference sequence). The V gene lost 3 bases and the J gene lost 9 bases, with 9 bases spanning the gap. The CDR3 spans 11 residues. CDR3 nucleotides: TGCAGTGCTAGCTCCGGGCGTGAGCAGTTCTTC. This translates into CSASSGREQFF.

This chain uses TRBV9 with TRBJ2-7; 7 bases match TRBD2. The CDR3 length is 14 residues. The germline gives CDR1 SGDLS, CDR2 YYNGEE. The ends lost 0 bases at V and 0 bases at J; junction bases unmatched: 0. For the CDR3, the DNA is TGTGCCAGCAGCGTAGGCGGGAGCTCCTACGAGCAGTACTTC. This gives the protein CASSVGGSSYEQYF.